These T cell receptor beta chains were read from a single sample in a study of CXCR3-negative and CXCR3-positive naive CD8 T cells. No DNA is given; TCRdb re-called the 5' RACE reads and lists each CDR3 protein once. Here the sample table reports about 150,000 distinct CDR3 sequences. The sequenced sample consisted of naive CXCR3+ CD8+ T cells from blood. The receptors stem from a human donor in good health. Some clones in this sample may be carry-over from other donors' samples. Each CDR3 is given with its conserved first and last residue.

cdr3_aa cdr3_length j_call v_call
CASSKTNSPYEQYF 14 TRBJ2-7 TRBV7-6
CASRSTSGRYNEQFF 15 TRBJ2-1 TRBV5-1
CASSYPGTAVKVTGELFF 18 TRBJ2-2 TRBV5-1
CSVEGMGPGDNYGYTF 16 TRBJ1-2 TRBV29-1
CSASLADSSYNEQFF 15 TRBJ2-1 TRBV20-1
CASSQGWPRYEQYF 14 TRBJ2-7 TRBV3-1
CASSPPEEVGYTF 13 TRBJ1-2 TRBV18
CASSSGTSGGDTQYF 15 TRBJ2-3 TRBV7-2
CATSSQGNQPQHF 13 TRBJ1-5 TRBV15
CARGPDLIYRHRDYEQYF 18 TRBJ2-7 TRBV6-6
CASSVEDRGPGEKLFF 16 TRBJ1-4 TRBV9
CASSHRDYLDEQYF 14 TRBJ2-7 TRBV7-9
CASSTGKGGDQYF 13 TRBJ2-5 TRBV12-3/TRBV12-4
CASSEGATEPFF 12 TRBJ2-1 TRBV6-1
CASSLGGLGSEAFF 14 TRBJ1-1 TRBV28
CSVEDPGANTGELFF 15 TRBJ2-2 TRBV29-1
CSAEGLAAEQFF 12 TRBJ2-1 TRBV29-1
CSARDGLAGAVYQETQYF 18 TRBJ2-5 TRBV20-1
CSARDGSGANVLTF 14 TRBJ2-6 TRBV29-1
CASSVGTSNNEQFF 14 TRBJ2-1 TRBV6-4
CATSGGLDNEQFF 13 TRBJ2-1 TRBV15
CASSPATGGAPSDEQFF 17 TRBJ2-1 TRBV7-8
CASSRGASAALNYGYTF 17 TRBJ1-2 TRBV7-9
CASSLAGGTPNEQYF 15 TRBJ2-7 TRBV7-9
CASSFSPRETQYF 13 TRBJ2-5 TRBV7-9
CASSLPQEITYTF 13 TRBJ1-2 TRBV12-3/TRBV12-4
CASSLDLDTQYF 12 TRBJ2-3 TRBV12-3/TRBV12-4
CASVGLEIPYEQYF 14 TRBJ2-7 TRBV28
CAWRGGGASNTGELFF 16 TRBJ2-2 TRBV30
CASSLEGGLTEAFF 14 TRBJ1-1 TRBV5-1